This T cell receptor (beta chain) stems from a study of T-cell memory formation after mild COVID-19. CDR3 length: 14 residues. CDR1 and CDR2 (germline): SEHNR, FQNEAQ (reference sequence). Trimming pared 6 bases from V and 0 bases from J, leaving 9 bases between. On this clonotype: Antigen specificity is unknown.

TCRdb reprocessed the 5' RACE reads via MiXCR and lists one record per CDR3 protein. The table includes roughly 450,000 distinct CDR3 sequences, 18% detected once. Study-level findings and limits: Researchers report contracting CD4+ clones mostly in CM and EM, with CD8+ clones in EMRA.

Material: PBMCs or a T cell subset sorted from them (not recorded which). V is TRBV7-9 and J is TRBJ2-1; D is unresolved. This clonotype originated in an adult woman who had mild COVID-19 (a few samples of this study predate the infection). Cell type and time point are not known. CDR3 amino acids: CASRSPSSYNEQFF. CDR3 coding DNA: TGTGCCAGCAGGTCCCCGAGCTCCTACAATGAGCAGTTCTTC.